The 2 T cell receptor beta chains below all came from one sample that was sequenced in a study of shared clonotypes between healthy human individuals. Profiled with immunoSEQ multiplex PCR; TCRdb holds only in-frame clones, not every one. The sample consists of about 2.4 million clones, roughly 93% of them appearing once. Source material: naive CD4+ T cells from PBMCs. Subset noted: CD45RA+ positively selected. These receptors were obtained from a man between 18 and 29 years old in good health. Some clones in this sample may be carry-over from other donors' samples.

The chain joins TRBV30 to TRBJ1-4; no clear D. V was shortened by 7 bases and J by 9 bases, with 9 bases between the two germline ends. The V gene's germline CDR1 is GTSNPN and CDR2 SVGIG (reference sequence). The CDR3 has 10 residues. CDR3 in amino acids: CAFWNKKLFF. In nucleotides, the CDR3 is TGTGCCTTCTGGAATAAAAAACTGTTTTTT.

V and J are TRBV19 and TRBJ2-1; D may be TRBD2 (6 bases). From germline, CDR1 is LNHDA and CDR2 SQIVND (reference sequence). V lost 3 bases to trimming and J lost 8 bases, with 17 bases between them. This CDR3 region has 15 residues. Here the CDR3 reads CASSIGGARTHEQFF. The CDR3 DNA reads as TGTGCCAGTAGTATCGGAGGGGCCCGAACCCATGAGCAGTTCTTC.